A selection of T cell receptor beta chains follows, all from one sample in a study of blood T cell repertoires in COVID-19. Data came from immunoSEQ multiplex PCR; TCRdb stores just in-frame clones and leaves some out. The sample carries about 310,000 clones, around 87% recorded once. Sequenced input: peripheral blood. The receptor source for this set is a woman aged 50 to 60 who had recovered from COVID-19. CDR3s include the opening cysteine and the closing phenylalanine or tryptophan. Each record gives: clone size, J gene, D gene, V gene, CDR3 DNA, CDR3 protein. A D gene is named only where the DNA matches it firmly. Size is stated for part of the rows, as once, few or many counts, or as a class when the clone is expanded.

size: once
J: TRBJ2-5
D: -
V: TRBV27
DNA: TGTGCCAGCAGACCCGGACAAAAAGAGACCCAGTACTTC
CDR3: CASRPGQKETQYF

size: -
J: TRBJ1-4
D: TRBD1
V: TRBV25-1
DNA: TGTGCCAGCAGACAGACAGGGATTAATGAAAAACTGTTTTTT
CDR3: CASRQTGINEKLFF

size: -
J: TRBJ2-5
D: -
V: TRBV19
DNA: TGTGCCAGTAGTATTGTAGGCGGACAAGAGACCCAGTACTTC
CDR3: CASSIVGGQETQYF

size: -
J: TRBJ1-6
D: -
V: TRBV7-9
DNA: TGTGCCAGCAGCTTAACAGCCCCAGGATCACCCCTCCACTTT
CDR3: CASSLTAPGSPLHF

size: once
J: TRBJ1-5
D: -
V: TRBV27
DNA: TGTGCCAGCAGTTTCGGGGCGGGAGGTCACGGCAATCAGCCCCAGCATTTT
CDR3: CASSFGAGGHGNQPQHF

size: -
J: TRBJ2-5
D: TRBD2
V: TRBV3-1/TRBV3-2
DNA: TGTGCCAGCAGCCTTGCGGGGGGGCCTAGTGAGACCCAGTACTTC
CDR3: CASSLAGGPSETQYF

size: -
J: TRBJ2-3
D: TRBD2
V: TRBV24-1
DNA: TGTGCCACCAGTGAATCCGGACTAGCGGGAGAACTTAGCACAGATACGCAGTATTTT
CDR3: CATSESGLAGELSTDTQYF

size: -
J: TRBJ2-7
D: TRBD1
V: TRBV18
DNA: TGTGCCAGCTCACCTACAGGGGGCCTTGGCGAGCAGTACTTC
CDR3: CASSPTGGLGEQYF

size: -
J: TRBJ2-5
D: TRBD2
V: TRBV7-2
DNA: TGTGCCAGCAGCTCTAGCGGGAGAAGAGAGACCCAGTACTTC
CDR3: CASSSSGRRETQYF

size: -
J: TRBJ2-1
D: -
V: TRBV3-1/TRBV3-2
DNA: TGTGCCAGCAGCCAAGGACTCTCCAACAATGAGCAGTTCTTC
CDR3: CASSQGLSNNEQFF

size: -
J: TRBJ2-5
D: -
V: TRBV10-3
DNA: TGTGCCGCCTCAGATCAAGAGACCCAGTACTTC
CDR3: CAASDQETQYF

size: -
J: TRBJ1-6
D: TRBD1
V: TRBV7-6
DNA: TGTGCCAGCAGCCTAGGACAGGGGGCTAATTCACCCCTCCACTTT
CDR3: CASSLGQGANSPLHF

size: -
J: TRBJ2-1
D: TRBD2
V: TRBV12-3/TRBV12-4
DNA: TGTGCCAGCAGTCCGCGGGGGAGTGAGCAGTTCTTC
CDR3: CASSPRGSEQFF

size: -
J: TRBJ1-4
D: -
V: TRBV5-6
DNA: TGTGCCAGCAGCTACGGAGGTAATGAAAAACTGTTTTTT
CDR3: CASSYGGNEKLFF

size: -
J: TRBJ1-1
D: TRBD1
V: TRBV7-3
DNA: TGTGCCAGCAGCGCCGCAGGGGGGCCTGAAGCTTTCTTT
CDR3: CASSAAGGPEAFF

size: -
J: TRBJ1-3
D: TRBD1
V: TRBV11-2
DNA: TGTGCCAGCAGCTTAGATCGGGACAGTACCATATATTTT
CDR3: CASSLDRDSTIYF

size: -
J: TRBJ1-6
D: -
V: TRBV9
DNA: TGTGCCAGCAGCGCCCGGACAGCCGATAATTCACCCCTCCACTTT
CDR3: CASSARTADNSPLHF

size: -
J: TRBJ2-3
D: TRBD1
V: TRBV15
DNA: TGTGCCACCAGCAGTGGTTACAGGGGGTACACAGATACGCAGTATTTT
CDR3: CATSSGYRGYTDTQYF

size: -
J: TRBJ2-1
D: -
V: TRBV5-1
DNA: TGCGCCAGCAGCTTGGAAGGGCGGGTCTCCTACAATGAGCAGTTCTTC
CDR3: CASSLEGRVSYNEQFF

size: -
J: TRBJ2-1
D: TRBD2
V: TRBV28
DNA: TGTGCCAGCAGTCCTCTAGCGGGAGGCTTCAATGAGCAGTTCTTC
CDR3: CASSPLAGGFNEQFF

size: once
J: TRBJ1-6
D: -
V: TRBV6-6
DNA: TGTGCCAGCAGCCCAATCGGGGGTAATTCACCCCTCCACTTT
CDR3: CASSPIGGNSPLHF

size: -
J: TRBJ2-1
D: TRBD2
V: TRBV4-1
DNA: TGCGCCAGCAGCCCATCAACGCTCGGGGGGGCTCGCAATGAGCAGTTCTTC
CDR3: CASSPSTLGGARNEQFF

size: -
J: TRBJ2-1
D: -
V: TRBV24-1
DNA: TGTGCCACCAGTGATTTGGCGGACAGTTACAATGAGCAGTTCTTC
CDR3: CATSDLADSYNEQFF

size: -
J: TRBJ1-1
D: -
V: TRBV7-9
DNA: TGTGCCAGCAGCTTAGGGGGCTTCGGCACTGAAGCTTTCTTT
CDR3: CASSLGGFGTEAFF

size: -
J: TRBJ2-7
D: TRBD2
V: TRBV7-2
DNA: TGTGCCAGCAGCCCGAAGGCGGGGGGGCAAGTTGGGACCTACGAGCAGTACTTC
CDR3: CASSPKAGGQVGTYEQYF

size: few
J: TRBJ1-1
D: TRBD1
V: TRBV7-2
DNA: TGTGCCAGCAGCTCCAGGACAGGGGTTTTGAACACTGAAGCTTTCTTT
CDR3: CASSSRTGVLNTEAFF

size: -
J: TRBJ2-7
D: TRBD1
V: TRBV10-2
DNA: TGCGCCAGCAAAGGACAGGGTGAAGAGTACTTC
CDR3: CASKGQGEEYF

size: -
J: TRBJ2-7
D: TRBD2
V: TRBV5-5
DNA: TGTGCCAGCAGCTTGAGTTTTAGCGGGAGATCGGAGCAGTACTTC
CDR3: CASSLSFSGRSEQYF

size: -
J: TRBJ1-1
D: TRBD1
V: TRBV28
DNA: TGTGCCATCCACAGGGGACGGATCACTGAAGCTTTCTTT
CDR3: CAIHRGRITEAFF

size: once
J: TRBJ1-1
D: -
V: TRBV19
DNA: TGTGCCAGTAGTCCCGTTGGGGGGGGCAACACTGAAGCTTTCTTT
CDR3: CASSPVGGGNTEAFF